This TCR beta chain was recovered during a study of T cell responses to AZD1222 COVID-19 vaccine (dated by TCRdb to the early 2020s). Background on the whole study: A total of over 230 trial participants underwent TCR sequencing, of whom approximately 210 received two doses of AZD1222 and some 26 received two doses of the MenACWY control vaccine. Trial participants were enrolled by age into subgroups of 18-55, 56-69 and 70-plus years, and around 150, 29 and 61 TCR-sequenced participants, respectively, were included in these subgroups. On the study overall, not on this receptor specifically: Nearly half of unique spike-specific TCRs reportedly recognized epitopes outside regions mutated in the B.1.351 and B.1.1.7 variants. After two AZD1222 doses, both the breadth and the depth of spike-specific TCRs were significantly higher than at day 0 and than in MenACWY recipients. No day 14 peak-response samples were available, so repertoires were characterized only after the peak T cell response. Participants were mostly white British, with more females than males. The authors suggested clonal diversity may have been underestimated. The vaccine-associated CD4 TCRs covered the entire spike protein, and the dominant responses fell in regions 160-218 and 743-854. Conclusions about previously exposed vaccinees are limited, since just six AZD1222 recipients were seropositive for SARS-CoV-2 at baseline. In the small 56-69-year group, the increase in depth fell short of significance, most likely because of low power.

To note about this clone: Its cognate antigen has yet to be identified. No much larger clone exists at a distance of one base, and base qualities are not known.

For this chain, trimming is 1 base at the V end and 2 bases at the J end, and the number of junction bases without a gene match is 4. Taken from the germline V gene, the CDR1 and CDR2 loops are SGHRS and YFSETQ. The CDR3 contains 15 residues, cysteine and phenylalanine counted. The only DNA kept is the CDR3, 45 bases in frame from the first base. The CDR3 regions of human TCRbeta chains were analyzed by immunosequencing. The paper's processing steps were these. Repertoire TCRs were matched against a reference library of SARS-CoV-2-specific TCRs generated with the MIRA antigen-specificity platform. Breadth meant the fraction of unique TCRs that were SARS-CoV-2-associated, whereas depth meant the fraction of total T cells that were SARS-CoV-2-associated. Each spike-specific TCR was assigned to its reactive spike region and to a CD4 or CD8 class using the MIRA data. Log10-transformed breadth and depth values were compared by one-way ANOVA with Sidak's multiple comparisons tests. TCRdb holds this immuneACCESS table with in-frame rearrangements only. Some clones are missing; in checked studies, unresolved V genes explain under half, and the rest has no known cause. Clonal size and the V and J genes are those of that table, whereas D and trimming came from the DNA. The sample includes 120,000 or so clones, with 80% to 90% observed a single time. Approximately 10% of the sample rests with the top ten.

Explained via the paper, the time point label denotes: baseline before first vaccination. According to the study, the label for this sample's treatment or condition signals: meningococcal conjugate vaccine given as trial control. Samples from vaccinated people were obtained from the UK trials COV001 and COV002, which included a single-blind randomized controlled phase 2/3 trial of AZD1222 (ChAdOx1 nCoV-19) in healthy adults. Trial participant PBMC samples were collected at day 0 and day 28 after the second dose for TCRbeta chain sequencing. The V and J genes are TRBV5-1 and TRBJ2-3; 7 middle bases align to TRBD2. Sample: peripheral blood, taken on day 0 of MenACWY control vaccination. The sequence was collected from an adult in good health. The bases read TGCGCCAGCAGCTTGACGGCGGGAGCCACAGATACGCAGTATTTT. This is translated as CASSLTAGATDTQYF.